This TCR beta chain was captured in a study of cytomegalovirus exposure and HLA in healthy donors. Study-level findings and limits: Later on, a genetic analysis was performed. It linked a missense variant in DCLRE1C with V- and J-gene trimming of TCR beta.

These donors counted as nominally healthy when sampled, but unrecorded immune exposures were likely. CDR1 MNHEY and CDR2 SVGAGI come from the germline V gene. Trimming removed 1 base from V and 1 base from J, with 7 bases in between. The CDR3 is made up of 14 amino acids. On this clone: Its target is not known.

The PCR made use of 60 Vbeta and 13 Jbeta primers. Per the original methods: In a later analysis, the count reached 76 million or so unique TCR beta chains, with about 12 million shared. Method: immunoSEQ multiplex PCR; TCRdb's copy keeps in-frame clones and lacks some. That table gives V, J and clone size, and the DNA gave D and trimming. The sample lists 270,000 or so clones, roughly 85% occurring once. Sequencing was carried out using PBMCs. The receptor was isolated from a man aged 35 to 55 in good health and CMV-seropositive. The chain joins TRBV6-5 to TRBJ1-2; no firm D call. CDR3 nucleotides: TGTGCCAGCAGTTACTTACAGTTTAACTATGGCTACACCTTC. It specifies CASSYLQFNYGYTF.